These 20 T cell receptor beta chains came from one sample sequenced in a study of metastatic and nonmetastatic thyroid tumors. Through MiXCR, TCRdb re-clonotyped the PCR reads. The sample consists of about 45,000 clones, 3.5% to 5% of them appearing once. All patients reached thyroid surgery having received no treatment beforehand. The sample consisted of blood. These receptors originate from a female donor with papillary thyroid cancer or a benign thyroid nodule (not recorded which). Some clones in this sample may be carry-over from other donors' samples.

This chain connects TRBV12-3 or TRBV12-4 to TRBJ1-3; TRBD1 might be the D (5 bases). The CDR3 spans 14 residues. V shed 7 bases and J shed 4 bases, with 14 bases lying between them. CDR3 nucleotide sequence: TGTGCCAGCAACGACAGTCCATCCGGAAACACCATATATTTT. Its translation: CASNDSPSGNTIYF.

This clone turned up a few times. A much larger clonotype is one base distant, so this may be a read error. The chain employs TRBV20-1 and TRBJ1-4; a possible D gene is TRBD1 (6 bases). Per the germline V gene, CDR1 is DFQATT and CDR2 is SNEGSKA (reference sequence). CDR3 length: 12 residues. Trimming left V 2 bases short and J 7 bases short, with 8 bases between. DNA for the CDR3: TGCAGTGCTAGAAGAGGGGGTGAAAAACTGTTTTTT. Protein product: CSARRGGEKLFF.

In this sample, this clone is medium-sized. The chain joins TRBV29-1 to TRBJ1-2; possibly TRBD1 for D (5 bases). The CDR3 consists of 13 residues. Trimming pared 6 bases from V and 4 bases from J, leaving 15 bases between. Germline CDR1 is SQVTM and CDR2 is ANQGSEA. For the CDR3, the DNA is TGCAGCGTCACGGACACTATTATCTATGGCTACACCTTC. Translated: CSVTDTIIYGYTF.

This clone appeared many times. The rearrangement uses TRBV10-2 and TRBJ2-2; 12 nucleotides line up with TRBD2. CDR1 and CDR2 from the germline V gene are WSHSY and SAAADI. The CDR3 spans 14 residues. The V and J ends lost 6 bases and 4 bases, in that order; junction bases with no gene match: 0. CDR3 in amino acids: CASRTSGGTGELFF. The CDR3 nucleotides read TGCGCCAGCAGGACTAGCGGGGGCACCGGGGAGCTGTTTTTT.

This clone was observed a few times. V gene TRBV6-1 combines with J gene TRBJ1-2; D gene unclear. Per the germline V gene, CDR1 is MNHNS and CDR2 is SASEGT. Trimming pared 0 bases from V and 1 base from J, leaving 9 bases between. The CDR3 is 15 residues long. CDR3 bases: TGTGCCAGCAGTGAAGCGCCATGGCTTAACTATGGCTACACCTTC. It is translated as CASSEAPWLNYGYTF.

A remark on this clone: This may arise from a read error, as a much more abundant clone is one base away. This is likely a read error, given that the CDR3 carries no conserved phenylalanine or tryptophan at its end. CDR3 nucleotides: TGTGCCAGCAGCCCCGGACCAAGAGGTGGCTACACCGTC. It translates to CASSPGPRGGYTV. The chain recombines TRBV4-2 with TRBJ1-2; D uncertain. Germline V gives CDR1 LGHNA, CDR2 YNFKEQ. V was trimmed by 4 bases and J by 7 bases, leaving 13 bases between them. The CDR3 totals 13 residues.

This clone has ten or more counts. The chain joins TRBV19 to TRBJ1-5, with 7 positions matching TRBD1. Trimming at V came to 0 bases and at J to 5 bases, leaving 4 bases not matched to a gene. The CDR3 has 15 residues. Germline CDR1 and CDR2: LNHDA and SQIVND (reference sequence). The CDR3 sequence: CASSIEDRRHQPQHF. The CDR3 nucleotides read TGTGCCAGTAGTATAGAGGACAGGCGGCATCAGCCCCAGCATTTT.

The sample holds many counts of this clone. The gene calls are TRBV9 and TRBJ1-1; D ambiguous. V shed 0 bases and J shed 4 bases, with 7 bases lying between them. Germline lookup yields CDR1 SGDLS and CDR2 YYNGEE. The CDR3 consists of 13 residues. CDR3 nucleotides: TGTGCCAGCAGCGTAGGGGGAAGCACTGAAGCTTTCTTT. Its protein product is CASSVGGSTEAFF.

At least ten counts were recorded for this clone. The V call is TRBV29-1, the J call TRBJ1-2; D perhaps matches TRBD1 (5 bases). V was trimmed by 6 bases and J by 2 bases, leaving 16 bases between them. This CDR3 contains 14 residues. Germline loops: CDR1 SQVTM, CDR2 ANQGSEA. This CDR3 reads CSVRPVTVNYGYTF. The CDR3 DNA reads TGCAGCGTGCGACCGGTGACAGTAAACTATGGCTACACCTTC.

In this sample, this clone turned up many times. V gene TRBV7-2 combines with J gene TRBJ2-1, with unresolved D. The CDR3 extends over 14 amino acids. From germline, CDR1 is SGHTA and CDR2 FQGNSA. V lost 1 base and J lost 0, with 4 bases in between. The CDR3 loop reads CASSLDPSYNEQFF. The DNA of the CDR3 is TGTGCCAGCAGCTTAGACCCCTCCTACAATGAGCAGTTCTTC.

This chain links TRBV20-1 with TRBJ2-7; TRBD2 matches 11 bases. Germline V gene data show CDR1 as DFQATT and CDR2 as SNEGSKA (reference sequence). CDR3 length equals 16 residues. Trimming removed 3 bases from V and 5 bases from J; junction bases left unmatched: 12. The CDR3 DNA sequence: TGCAGTGCTAGGACTAGCGGGGACCGGTCATTACACGAGCAGTACTTC. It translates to CSARTSGDRSLHEQYF.

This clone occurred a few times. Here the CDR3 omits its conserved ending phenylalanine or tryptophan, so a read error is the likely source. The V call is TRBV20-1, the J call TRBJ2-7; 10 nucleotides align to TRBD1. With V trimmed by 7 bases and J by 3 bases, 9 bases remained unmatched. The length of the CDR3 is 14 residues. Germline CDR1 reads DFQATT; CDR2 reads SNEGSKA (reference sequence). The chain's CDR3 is CSDRPRDRGYEQYS. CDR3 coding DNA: TGCAGTGATAGGCCGCGGGACAGGGGCTACGAGCAGTACTCC.

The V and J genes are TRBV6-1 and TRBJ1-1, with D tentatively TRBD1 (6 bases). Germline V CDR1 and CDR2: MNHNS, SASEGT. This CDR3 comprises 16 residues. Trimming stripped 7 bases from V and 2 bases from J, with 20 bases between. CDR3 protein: CASTQGRMGLNTEAFF. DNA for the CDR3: TGTGCCAGCACCCAGGGGCGAATGGGCTTAAACACTGAAGCTTTCTTT.

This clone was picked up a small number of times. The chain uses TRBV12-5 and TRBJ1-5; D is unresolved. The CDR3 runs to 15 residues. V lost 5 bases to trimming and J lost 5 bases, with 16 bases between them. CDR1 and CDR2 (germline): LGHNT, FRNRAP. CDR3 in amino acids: CASGPPGESYQPQHF. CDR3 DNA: TGTGCTAGTGGTCCCCCTGGGGAATCGTATCAGCCCCAGCATTTT.

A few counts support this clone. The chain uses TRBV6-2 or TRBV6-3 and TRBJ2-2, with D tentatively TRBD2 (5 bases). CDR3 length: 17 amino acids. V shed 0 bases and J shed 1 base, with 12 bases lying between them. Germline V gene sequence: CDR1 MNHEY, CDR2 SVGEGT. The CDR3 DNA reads TGTGCCAGCAGTTACTCGGATCTTGGAGGGAACACCGGGGAGCTGTTTTTT. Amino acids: CASSYSDLGGNTGELFF.

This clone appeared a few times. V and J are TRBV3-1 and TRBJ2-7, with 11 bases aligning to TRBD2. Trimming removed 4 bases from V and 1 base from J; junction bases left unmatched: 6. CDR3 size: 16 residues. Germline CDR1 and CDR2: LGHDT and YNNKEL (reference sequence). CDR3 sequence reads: CASSLRTSGFSYEQYF. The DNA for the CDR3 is TGTGCCAGCAGCCTCCGGACTAGCGGGTTTTCCTACGAGCAGTACTTC.

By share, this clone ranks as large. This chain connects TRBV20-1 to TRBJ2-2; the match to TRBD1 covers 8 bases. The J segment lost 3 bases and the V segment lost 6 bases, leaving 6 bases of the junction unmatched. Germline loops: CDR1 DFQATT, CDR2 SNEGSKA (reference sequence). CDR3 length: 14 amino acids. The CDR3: CSARETGDTGELFF. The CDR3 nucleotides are TGCAGTGCGAGGGAGACAGGGGACACCGGGGAGCTGTTTTTT.

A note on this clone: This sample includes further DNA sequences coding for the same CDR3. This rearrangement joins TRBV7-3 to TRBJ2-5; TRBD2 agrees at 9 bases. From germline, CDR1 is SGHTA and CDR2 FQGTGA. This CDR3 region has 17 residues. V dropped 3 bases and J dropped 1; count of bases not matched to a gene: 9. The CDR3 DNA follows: TGTGCCAGCAGCTTTGGAGCGGGAGGTGTCTTCCAAGAGACCCAGTACTTC. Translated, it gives CASSFGAGGVFQETQYF.

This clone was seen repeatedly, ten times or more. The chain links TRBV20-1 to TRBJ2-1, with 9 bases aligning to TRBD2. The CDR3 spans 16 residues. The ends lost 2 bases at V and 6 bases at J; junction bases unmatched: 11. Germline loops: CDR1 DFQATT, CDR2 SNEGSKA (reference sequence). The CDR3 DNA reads TGCAGTGCTAGATCGTGGGTGGTAGCGGGAGCCAATGAGCAGTTCTTC. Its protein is CSARSWVVAGANEQFF.

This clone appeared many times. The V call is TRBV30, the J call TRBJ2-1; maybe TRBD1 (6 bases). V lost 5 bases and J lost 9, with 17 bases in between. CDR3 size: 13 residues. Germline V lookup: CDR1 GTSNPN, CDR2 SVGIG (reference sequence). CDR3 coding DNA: TGTGCCTGGTCACAAATGGGGGCGGGTGAGCAGTTCTTC. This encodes CAWSQMGAGEQFF.